This T cell receptor (beta chain) was documented in a study of cytomegalovirus exposure and HLA in healthy donors. Across the study: In an earlier analysis, 95 million to 130 million unique TCR beta sequences were found from 150 million to 200 million T cells. General observations from the study: Some segments of the V type, notably TRBV6-2 and TRBV6-3, were excluded as indistinguishable.

Concerning this clone: The antigen is undetermined.

13 Jbeta primers and 60 Vbeta primers were used for the PCR. Sequenced by immunoSEQ multiplex PCR; TCRdb stores in-frame clones only, minus some. Across about 50,000 clones, the top ten clones capture roughly 0.99% of the sample. The CDR3 is made up of 14 amino acids. The germline V gene has CDR1 MNHNS and CDR2 SASEGT. The junction had 5 bases not matched to a gene; V was cut back by 6 bases and J by 7 bases. This chain joins TRBV6-1 and TRBJ1-5, with 11 positions matching TRBD1. Sequencing was done on a sample of PBMCs. This clonotype was obtained from a woman aged 40 to 50 in good health and CMV-seronegative. CDR3 sequence: CASSGTGGRQPQHF. The CDR3 DNA follows: TGTGCCAGCAGCGGGACAGGGGGTCGGCAGCCCCAGCATTTT.